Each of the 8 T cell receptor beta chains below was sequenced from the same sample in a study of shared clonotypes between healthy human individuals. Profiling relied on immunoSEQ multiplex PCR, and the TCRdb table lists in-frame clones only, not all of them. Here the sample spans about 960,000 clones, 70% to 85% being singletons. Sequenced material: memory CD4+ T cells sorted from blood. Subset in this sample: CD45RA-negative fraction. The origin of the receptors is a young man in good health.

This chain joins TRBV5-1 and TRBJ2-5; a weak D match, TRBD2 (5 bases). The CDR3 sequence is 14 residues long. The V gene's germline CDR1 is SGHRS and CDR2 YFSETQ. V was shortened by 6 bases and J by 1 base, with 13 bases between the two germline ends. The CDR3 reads CASKEDWTQETQYF. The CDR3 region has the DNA TGCGCCAGCAAGGAGGACTGGACCCAAGAGACCCAGTACTTC. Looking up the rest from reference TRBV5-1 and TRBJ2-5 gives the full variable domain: KAGVTQTPRYLIKTRGQQVTLSCSPISGHRSVSWYQQTPGQGLQFLFEYFSETQRNKGNFPGRFSGRQFSNSRSEMNVSTLELGDSALYLCASKEDWTQETQYFGPGTRLLVL.

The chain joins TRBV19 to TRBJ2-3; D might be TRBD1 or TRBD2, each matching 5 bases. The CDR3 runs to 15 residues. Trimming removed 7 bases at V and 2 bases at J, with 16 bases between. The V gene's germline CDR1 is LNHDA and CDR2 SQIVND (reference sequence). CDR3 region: CASKLGTMHTDTQYF. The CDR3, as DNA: TGTGCCAGTAAGTTGGGGACGATGCACACAGATACGCAGTATTTT.

CDR3 loop: CASSEEGLRGYGYTF. The CDR3 nucleotides are TGTGCCAGCAGTGAAGAAGGATTGAGGGGTTATGGCTACACCTTC. The J gene is TRBJ1-2, the V gene TRBV6-4; the D gene is possibly TRBD1 (5 bases). CDR3 length equals 15 residues. Trimming stripped 3 bases from V and 5 bases from J, with 16 bases between. Germline lookup yields CDR1 MRHNA and CDR2 SNTAGT.

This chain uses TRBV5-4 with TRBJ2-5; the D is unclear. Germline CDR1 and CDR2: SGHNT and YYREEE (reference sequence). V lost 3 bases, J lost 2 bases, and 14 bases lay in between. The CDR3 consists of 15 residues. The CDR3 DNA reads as TGTGCCAGCAGCTCTGGCGGCGGTAGACAAGAGACCCAGTACTTC. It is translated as CASSSGGGRQETQYF.

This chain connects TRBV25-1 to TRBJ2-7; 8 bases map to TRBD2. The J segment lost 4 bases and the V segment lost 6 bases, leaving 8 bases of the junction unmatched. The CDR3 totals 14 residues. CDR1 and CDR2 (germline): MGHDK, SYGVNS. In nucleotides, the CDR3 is TGTGCCAGCAGGTTAGCGGGACTGAAATACGAGCAGTACTTC. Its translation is CASRLAGLKYEQYF.

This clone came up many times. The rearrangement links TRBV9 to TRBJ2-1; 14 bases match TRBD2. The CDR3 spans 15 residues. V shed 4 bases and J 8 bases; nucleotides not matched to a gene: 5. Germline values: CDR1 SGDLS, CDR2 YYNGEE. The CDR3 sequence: CASSPGLAGVYEQFF. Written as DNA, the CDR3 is TGTGCCAGCAGCCCGGGACTAGCGGGAGTATATGAGCAGTTCTTC.

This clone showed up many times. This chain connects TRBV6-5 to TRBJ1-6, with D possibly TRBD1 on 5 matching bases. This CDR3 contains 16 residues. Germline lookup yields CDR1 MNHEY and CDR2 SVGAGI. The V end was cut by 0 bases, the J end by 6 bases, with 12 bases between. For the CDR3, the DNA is TGTGCCAGCAGTTACTCGGGGGGATTTCTTAATTCACCCCTCCACTTT. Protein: CASSYSGGFLNSPLHF.

CDR3 DNA: TGTGCCAGCAGCTACGGGCAGGGCTATTCACCCCTCCACTTT. The encoded protein is CASSYGQGYSPLHF. The gene calls are TRBV28 and TRBJ1-6, with TRBD1 as a possible D gene (5 bases). Germline-derived CDR1 and CDR2 are MDHEN and SYDVKM. V lost 6 bases to trimming and J lost 8 bases, with 14 bases between them. The CDR3 covers 14 residues.